This entry lists 30 T cell receptor beta chains sequenced from one sample in a study of vaccination and CD4 T cells after COVID-19. CD4+ T cells that had been cultured provided DNA sequenced with the Oncomine TCR Beta short-read assay. Genomic DNA extraction was carried out from cultured CD4+ T cells. TCRdb analysed the PCR reads with MiXCR anew, one entry per CDR3 protein. The table records 9,000 to 10,000 distinct CDR3 sequences, under 30% of them present only once. Stated treatment: roughly 11-day PBMC culture with coronavirus spike peptide pools or control peptides (ViraFEST assay). The unexposed donor's CD4+ T cells were collected before the COVID-19 pandemic (2011-2018). Antigens for these TCRs are unknown. The specimen sequenced was CD4+ T cells from blood, cultured in vitro. The receptors here all came from a human donor in good health.

This clonotype showed up just a few times. The chain joins TRBV4-1 to TRBJ1-2; TRBD1 matches at 9 bases. V shed 2 bases and J 7 bases; nucleotides not matched to a gene: 8. CDR1 MGHRA and CDR2 YSYEKL come from the germline V gene. The CDR3 contains 15 residues. The chain's CDR3 is CASSQPGQGTPGYTF. The CDR3 bases are TGCGCCAGCAGCCAACCCGGACAGGGGACCCCTGGCTACACCTTC.

This clonotype was seen more than once but under ten times. The chain uses TRBV10-3 and TRBJ1-6; D remains ambiguous. The V gene lost 2 bases and the J gene lost 9 bases, with 11 bases spanning the gap. CDR1 and CDR2 from the germline V gene are ENHRY and SYGVKD. CDR3 length: 14 residues. The CDR3 here is CAISEAPFRSPLHF. The CDR3 DNA is TGTGCCATCAGTGAGGCCCCGTTCCGTTCACCCCTCCACTTT.

V usage is TRBV12-3 or TRBV12-4 and J usage is TRBJ1-1; 9 bases map to TRBD1. The CDR3 covers 13 residues. The V and J ends lost 5 bases and 11 bases, in that order; junction bases with no gene match: 9. The CDR3 sequence is CASSPRTGVRAFF. The CDR3 DNA reads TGTGCCAGCAGTCCCCGGACAGGGGTGAGGGCTTTCTTT.

The chain links TRBV20-1 to TRBJ1-1; D is unclear. The length of the CDR3 is 12 residues. Trimming took off 3 bases at V and 2 bases at J, with 7 bases between the two ends. Germline V gene data show CDR1 as DFQATT and CDR2 as SNEGSKA (reference sequence). The CDR3 coding sequence is TGCAGTGCTAGCGGCAGTAACACTGAAGCTTTCTTT. Translating it yields CSASGSNTEAFF.

The chain combines TRBV25-1 with TRBJ2-1; D is perhaps TRBD2 (5 bases). V shed 6 bases and J shed 0 bases, with 9 bases lying between them. Looked up from germline, CDR1 is MGHDK and CDR2 is SYGVNS. The CDR3 consists of 14 residues. The chain's CDR3 is CASSPGYSYNEQFF. In DNA form, the CDR3 reads TGTGCCAGCAGCCCGGGGTACTCCTACAATGAGCAGTTCTTC.

The rearrangement joins TRBV7-8 to TRBJ1-5, with D hard to call. CDR1 is SGHVS, CDR2 FQNEAQ, per germline. V lost 6 bases, J lost 0 bases, and 12 bases lay in between. The CDR3 runs to 15 residues. CDR3 DNA: TGTGCCAGCAGGACTGGGCGGGCTAGCAATCAGCCCCAGCATTTT. Translating it yields CASRTGRASNQPQHF.

The chain uses TRBV7-2 and TRBJ2-7; 7 bases agree with TRBD1. This CDR3 contains 15 residues. The germline V gene encodes CDR1 SGHTA and CDR2 FQGNSA. Losses at the gene ends were 2 bases for V and 4 bases for J; bases not matched to a gene: 8. CDR3 nucleotides: TGTGCCAGCAGCTTATTACAGGGGCACGTTTACGAGCAGTACTTC. Amino acid sequence: CASSLLQGHVYEQYF.

This clonotype was detected only a few times. At one of its ends the junction is not consistent with the germline gene, which may arise from a read error. The genes are TRBV24-1 and TRBJ2-7; D is perhaps TRBD2 (6 bases). Germline V gene sequence: CDR1 KGHDR, CDR2 SFDVKD. The CDR3 contains 17 residues. DNA for the CDR3: TGTGCCACCAGTGGACCGGATCCCCCCGTTCGGAAAGCGGGCGCCCCTTTC. Its protein product is CATSGPDPPVRKAGAPF.

This clonotype was seen only a few times. The rearrangement links TRBV19 to TRBJ1-2, with D uncertain. Germline loops: CDR1 LNHDA, CDR2 SQIVND (reference sequence). The CDR3 is 13 residues long. V was shortened by 1 base and J by 7 bases, with 10 bases between the two germline ends. The CDR3 DNA is TGTGCCAGTAGTATAGCGGAGGTCGGTGGCTACACCTTC. It translates to CASSIAEVGGYTF.

The chain couples TRBV7-3 to TRBJ2-3; D perhaps matches TRBD2 (6 bases). The CDR3 loop spans 14 amino acids. Deletions cut 5 bases from V and 4 bases from J, with 13 bases between. Per the germline V gene, CDR1 is SGHTA and CDR2 is FQGTGA. The CDR3 DNA follows: TGTGCCAGCAGCCCAGAGGCTAGCGCAGATACGCAGTATTTT. Translating it yields CASSPEASADTQYF.

This clonotype appeared a few times. The chain carries TRBV6-1 and TRBJ2-1, with D tentatively TRBD2 (6 bases). V was shortened by 5 bases and J by 8 bases, with 16 bases between the two germline ends. The V gene's germline CDR1 is MNHNS and CDR2 SASEGT. This CDR3 region has 14 residues. The CDR3: CASSPAAREDEQFF. For the CDR3, the DNA is TGTGCCAGCAGTCCGGCGGCCAGGGAGGATGAGCAGTTCTTC.

The CDR3, as DNA: TGTGCCAGCAGCTTGACCTCCTACGAGCAGTACTTC. It codes for CASSLTSYEQYF. The chain recombines TRBV7-9 with TRBJ2-7; D not resolved. V lost 3 bases to trimming and J lost 0 bases, with 3 bases between them. The CDR3 has 12 amino acids. Germline V CDR1 and CDR2: SEHNR, FQNEAQ (reference sequence).

This chain links TRBV29-1 with TRBJ2-3; no clear D gene. Deletions cut 1 base from V and 2 bases from J, with 10 bases between. Germline V gives CDR1 SQVTM, CDR2 ANQGSEA. The CDR3 is 14 residues long. The CDR3 spells CSVEVELLTDTQYF. CDR3 bases: TGCAGCGTTGAAGTGGAACTGCTCACAGATACGCAGTATTTT.

The chain couples TRBV19 to TRBJ1-5; TRBD1 matches 8 bases. From germline, CDR1 is LNHDA and CDR2 SQIVND (reference sequence). V shed 6 bases and J 4 bases; nucleotides not matched to a gene: 5. The length of the CDR3 is 14 residues. The CDR3 reads CASSPQGGNQPQHF. In DNA, the CDR3 is TGTGCCAGTAGCCCACAGGGGGGGAATCAGCCCCAGCATTTT.

The chain combines TRBV2 with TRBJ2-7; TRBD2 matches 8 bases. Germline CDR1 SNHLY, CDR2 FYNNEI. Trimming at V came to 6 bases and at J to 4 bases, leaving 8 bases not matched to a gene. The CDR3 loop spans 14 amino acids. CDR3 amino acids: CASSGGGYRYEQYF. The CDR3 DNA reads as TGTGCCAGCAGCGGGGGGGGGTATAGATACGAGCAGTACTTC.

This chain uses TRBV6-4 with TRBJ1-5, with D hard to call. Germline loops: CDR1 MRHNA, CDR2 SNTAGT. This CDR3 has 20 residues. The V and J ends lost 0 bases and 0 bases respectively, with 21 bases between them. The CDR3 DNA reads TGTGCCAGCAGTGACTCGACTGAGGGTTGGGAACCTTATAGCAATCAGCCCCAGCATTTT. It specifies CASSDSTEGWEPYSNQPQHF.

This clonotype is deemed medium-sized. The chain employs TRBV7-2 and TRBJ2-5; D not certain. The germline V and J ends were trimmed by 3 bases and 4 bases, with 9 bases remaining between them. From germline, CDR1 is SGHTA and CDR2 FQGNSA. The CDR3 extends over 13 amino acids. This chain's CDR3 is CASSFGLGETQYF. In DNA, the CDR3 is TGTGCCAGCAGCTTTGGCCTAGGAGAGACCCAGTACTTC.

V is TRBV19 and J is TRBJ1-5; D is possibly TRBD1 (6 bases). V shed 3 bases and J shed 5 bases, with 11 bases lying between them. Germline lookup yields CDR1 LNHDA and CDR2 SQIVND (reference sequence). This CDR3 region has 14 residues. The CDR3 DNA reads TGTGCCAGTAGTATTTCCGGGGGCGATCAGCCCCAGCATTTT. Translated: CASSISGGDQPQHF.

This rearrangement joins TRBV4-1 to TRBJ2-7; 10 positions agree with TRBD2. Germline loops: CDR1 MGHRA, CDR2 YSYEKL. The CDR3 runs 16 residues. Trimming at V came to 1 base and at J to 3 bases, leaving 6 bases not matched to a gene. The CDR3 DNA reads as TGCGCCAGCAGCCAAGCTCTAGCGGGAGCTCTCTACGAGCAGTACTTC. As protein: CASSQALAGALYEQYF.

The V call is TRBV6-5, the J call TRBJ2-3; TRBD1 is a possible D gene (6 bases). This CDR3 has 15 residues. V lost 3 bases to trimming and J lost 2 bases, with 12 bases between them. Germline V CDR1 and CDR2: MNHEY, SVGAGI. CDR3 protein: CASSYGGRYTDTQYF. The CDR3, as DNA: TGTGCCAGCAGTTATGGGGGCCGGTACACAGATACGCAGTATTTT.

This clonotype is judged medium-sized. V and J are TRBV6-5 and TRBJ2-2; no clear D. The CDR3 covers 15 residues. The V and J ends lost 2 bases and 6 bases respectively, with 13 bases between them. Germline V gene lookup returns CDR1 MNHEY and CDR2 SVGAGI. CDR3 residues: CASSYGERLPGELFF. As DNA, the CDR3 is TGTGCCAGCAGTTACGGGGAAAGGTTACCCGGGGAGCTGTTTTTT.

By share, this clonotype ranks as medium-sized. The chain combines TRBV20-1 with TRBJ1-5; D is perhaps TRBD1 (5 bases). Germline V gene sequence: CDR1 DFQATT, CDR2 SNEGSKA (reference sequence). Trimming removed 3 bases at V and 9 bases at J, with 18 bases between. The CDR3 covers 14 residues. CDR3 DNA: TGCAGTGCTAGTCCGACAGATAGATTGGGGCCCCAGCATTTT. Protein sequence: CSASPTDRLGPQHF.

A few counts support this clonotype. The CDR3 region is CASSPRPRDRGIGELFF. Written as DNA, the CDR3 is TGTGCCAGCAGCCCCCGCCCTCGGGACAGGGGAATCGGGGAGCTGTTTTTT. V and J are TRBV7-6 and TRBJ2-2; 10 bases are shared with TRBD1. The germline CDR1 and CDR2 sequences are SGHVS and FNYEAQ. CDR3 length: 17 residues. V dropped 5 bases and J dropped 7; count of bases not matched to a gene: 13.

This clonotype turned up a few times. The chain has TRBV5-8 and TRBJ1-1, with a possible D match to TRBD1 (5 bases). With 4 bases removed from V and 5 bases from J, the gap between germline ends came to 15 bases. This CDR3 is 14 amino acids long. Germline loops: CDR1 SGHTS, CDR2 YDEGEE. The CDR3 region has the DNA TGTGCCAGCAGCCTGGGACGGGGGAGGACTGAAGCTTTCTTT. Translated: CASSLGRGRTEAFF.

This chain connects TRBV28 to TRBJ2-1; D remains unclear. The CDR3 extends over 12 amino acids. Germline lookup yields CDR1 MDHEN and CDR2 SYDVKM. Trimming removed 5 bases at V and 7 bases at J, with 9 bases between. The DNA for the CDR3 is TGTGCCAGCAGTAGGAGTCGGAATGAGCAGTTCTTC. Its protein product is CASSRSRNEQFF.

As concerns this clonotype: This could be a read error, since a much larger clone is one nucleotide away. The chain recombines TRBV20-1 with TRBJ2-2; 8 nucleotides line up with TRBD1. Germline lookup yields CDR1 DFQATT and CDR2 SNEGSKA (reference sequence). CDR3 size: 15 residues. CDR3 DNA: TGCAGTGTTAGACCCGGACAGGGTGTAGCGGGGGAGCTGTTTTTT. Its protein is CSVRPGQGVAGELFF.

This chain uses TRBV6-2 or TRBV6-3 with TRBJ2-7; a weak D match, TRBD1 (6 bases). The ends were cut back, 4 bases at V and 7 bases at J, with 11 bases in the middle. CDR3 length equals 12 residues. From germline, CDR1 is MNHEY and CDR2 SVGEGT. CDR3 DNA sequence: TGTGCCAGCAGTTGGGGGCCGGGGGAGCAGTACTTC. Protein sequence: CASSWGPGEQYF.

This clonotype was counted between two and nine times. This chain connects TRBV28 to TRBJ1-2; D is possibly TRBD1 (5 bases). CDR1 is MDHEN, CDR2 SYDVKM, per germline. Deletions cut 8 bases from V and 0 bases from J, with 19 bases between. The CDR3 is 16 residues long. The CDR3 DNA reads as TGTGCCAGCGCCTTGGAGGGGCTTGAAGCTAACTATGGCTACACCTTC. Translated, it gives CASALEGLEANYGYTF.

V and J are TRBV12-3 or TRBV12-4 and TRBJ2-5; 9 bases line up with TRBD1. The CDR3 extends over 15 amino acids. With V trimmed by 6 bases and J by 2 bases, 7 bases remained unmatched. The CDR3 DNA reads TGTGCCAGCAGACCAATTGGACAGGGGCAAGAGACCCAGTACTTC. Protein sequence: CASRPIGQGQETQYF.

This clonotype showed up just a few times. This chain connects TRBV5-5 to TRBJ1-5; D unclear. From germline, CDR1 is SGHKS and CDR2 YYEKEE (reference sequence). Trimming pared 2 bases from V and 2 bases from J, leaving 8 bases between. The length of the CDR3 is 14 residues. This chain's CDR3 is CASSFSRGNQPQHF. In DNA, the CDR3 is TGTGCCAGCAGCTTTTCAAGGGGCAATCAGCCCCAGCATTTT. Variable domain in full (rest from reference TRBV5-5 and TRBJ1-5): DAGVTQSPTHLIKTRGQQVTLRCSPISGHKSVSWYQQVLGQGPQFIFQYYEKEERGRGNFPDRFSARQFPNYSSELNVNALLLGDSALYLCASSFSRGNQPQHFGDGTRLSIL.